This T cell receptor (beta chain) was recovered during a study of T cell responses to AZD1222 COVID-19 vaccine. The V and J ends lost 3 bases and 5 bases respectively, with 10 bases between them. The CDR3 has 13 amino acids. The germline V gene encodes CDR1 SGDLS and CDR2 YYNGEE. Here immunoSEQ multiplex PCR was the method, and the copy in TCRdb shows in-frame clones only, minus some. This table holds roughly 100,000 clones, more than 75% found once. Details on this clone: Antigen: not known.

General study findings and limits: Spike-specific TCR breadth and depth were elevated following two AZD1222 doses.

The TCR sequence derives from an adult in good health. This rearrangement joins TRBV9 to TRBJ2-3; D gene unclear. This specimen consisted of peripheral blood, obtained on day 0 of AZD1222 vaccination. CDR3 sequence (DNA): TGTGCCAGCAGCGCAACGGTACAAGATACGCAGTATTTT. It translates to CASSATVQDTQYF.